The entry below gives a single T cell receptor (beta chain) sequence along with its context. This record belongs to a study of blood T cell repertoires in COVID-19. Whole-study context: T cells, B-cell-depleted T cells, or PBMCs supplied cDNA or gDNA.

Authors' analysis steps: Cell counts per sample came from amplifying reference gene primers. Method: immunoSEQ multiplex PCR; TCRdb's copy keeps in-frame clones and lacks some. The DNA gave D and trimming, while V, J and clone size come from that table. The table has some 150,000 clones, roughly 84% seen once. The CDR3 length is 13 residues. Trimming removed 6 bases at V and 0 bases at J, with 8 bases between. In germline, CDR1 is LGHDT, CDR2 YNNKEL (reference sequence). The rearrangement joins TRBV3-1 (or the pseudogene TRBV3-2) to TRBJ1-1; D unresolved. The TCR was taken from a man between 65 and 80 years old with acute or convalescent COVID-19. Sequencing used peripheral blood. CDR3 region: CASRDNLNTEAFF. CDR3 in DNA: TGTGCCAGCAGAGACAACTTGAACACTGAAGCTTTCTTT.